A selection of T cell receptor beta chains follows, all from one sample in a study of blood T cells in healthy people across ages. Via MiXCR, TCRdb re-called the 5' RACE reads, giving one row per CDR3 protein. The repertoire has 1.5 million to 1.8 million distinct CDR3 sequences, 35% to 45% of them found once; the top ten carry less than 5%. The specimen was blood. The receptor source for this set is a woman under 30 in good health. The CDR3 runs from the conserved cysteine through the conserved F or W. A D gene is named only where the DNA matches it firmly. Clone size appears in some rows only: once, few, many, or a class for an expanded clone.

>.|.|TRBJ2-7|TRBV6-5
TGTGCCAGCAGTTACGATCACAGGGGCGGGGTGCAGTACTTC
CASSYDHRGGVQYF
>.|TRBD1|TRBJ2-7|TRBV24-1
TGTGCCACCAGTGACCGGGACAGGCCCTACGAGCAGTACTTC
CATSDRDRPYEQYF
>.|TRBD1|TRBJ2-1|TRBV9
TGTGCCAGCAGCGGGGACAGGGGGTTCTACAATGAGCAGTTCTTC
CASSGDRGFYNEQFF
>.|TRBD1|TRBJ2-1|TRBV6-5
TGTGCCGGCAGTCATGACAGGGGGTCAAGGAATGAGCAGTTCTTC
CAGSHDRGSRNEQFF
>.|.|TRBJ1-1|TRBV7-3
TGTGCCAGCAGCTTAACGTCGGCTCCCAGGGCCGAAGCTTTCTTT
CASSLTSAPRAEAFF
>.|.|TRBJ2-3|TRBV7-2
TGTGCCAGCAGCTCCGGGGGGCGGGTAGATACGCAGTATTTT
CASSSGGRVDTQYF
>.|TRBD2|TRBJ2-5|TRBV28
TGTGCCAGCAAACCGGGACTAGCGTACTTGGGGGGAGGGACCCAGTACTTC
CASKPGLAYLGGGTQYF
>few|.|TRBJ1-1|TRBV7-2
TGTGCCAGCACCGAGGCGGGGGGAAGCGCTTTCTTT
CASTEAGGSAFF
>.|.|TRBJ1-2|TRBV28
TGTGCCAGCAGTTACGGGGCGGTTCAGAGTAACTATGGCTACACCTTC
CASSYGAVQSNYGYTF
>.|TRBD1|TRBJ1-5|TRBV20-1
TGCAGTGCGGCGGACAGGGGTTACAATCAGCCCCAGCATTTT
CSAADRGYNQPQHF
>few|.|TRBJ2-5|TRBV5-1
TGCGCCAGCAGCTTTGGGGCGGCAGAGACCCAGTACTTC
CASSFGAAETQYF
>.|.|TRBJ2-5|TRBV7-2
TGTGCCAGCAGCTATAATACTGGAGGGAATGAGCAGTACTTC
CASSYNTGGNEQYF
>.|.|TRBJ1-5|TRBV12-3/TRBV12-4
TGTGCCAGCAAAGTACAGGGAGTTCAGCCCCAGCATTTT
CASKVQGVQPQHF
>few|.|TRBJ2-7|TRBV4-3
TGCGCCAGCAGCCAAGCGGTCAGTTGGGGCCAATCCTACGAGCAGTACTTC
CASSQAVSWGQSYEQYF
>.|.|TRBJ2-3|TRBV6-2/TRBV6-3
TGTGCCAGCAGTTACACCCGGGACCACCACACAGATACGCAGTATTTT
CASSYTRDHHTDTQYF
>.|.|TRBJ1-2|TRBV27
TGTGCCAGCAGCCCCACCTTGCGGGCTACCCCTTGGGGCTACACCTTC
CASSPTLRATPWGYTF
>.|TRBD2|TRBJ2-1|TRBV15
TGTGCCACCAGCCCAGCGGGGACTTCCTACAATGAGCAGTTCTTC
CATSPAGTSYNEQFF
>few|.|TRBJ2-3|TRBV7-9
TGTGCCAGCAGCCCGGGGCAGAGCCCACGGTACACAGATACGCAGTATTTT
CASSPGQSPRYTDTQYF
>few|TRBD1|TRBJ1-2|TRBV29-1
TGCAGCGTTTTGAAGGGACAGGGGTTAGCTAACTATGGCTACACCTTC
CSVLKGQGLANYGYTF
>.|TRBD2|TRBJ2-5|TRBV7-2
TGTGCTAGCAGCCCCCCGGAGGGACTAGCGCGCTTAGGTGGCCAGTACTTC
CASSPPEGLARLGGQYF
>once|.|TRBJ1-6|TRBV6-5
TGTGCCAGCAGTCTGACAGGCCCAGGGCATTCACCCCTCCACTTT
CASSLTGPGHSPLHF
>few|TRBD2|TRBJ2-3|TRBV7-2
TGTGCCAGCAACCGGGGGGGGGATACGCAGTATTTT
CASNRGGDTQYF
>.|.|TRBJ2-7|TRBV4-1
TGCGCCAGCAAGCCGACAGGTTCTTGGGACAATGAGCAGTACTTC
CASKPTGSWDNEQYF
>.|.|TRBJ2-5|TRBV20-1
TGCAGTGCTAGAGCTTCTGGGGACCAGTTACAAGGGACCCAGTACTTC
CSARASGDQLQGTQYF
>.|.|TRBJ2-1|TRBV19
TGTGCCAGTAAGGGGGGCTACAATGAGCAGTTCTTC
CASKGGYNEQFF
>.|.|TRBJ1-5|TRBV4-1
TGCGCCAGCAGCCAAGGGAGGAACCTCCCCGGGTATCAGCCCCAGCATTTT
CASSQGRNLPGYQPQHF
>.|.|TRBJ2-7|TRBV30
TGTGCCTGGACCGACAACAACTACGAGCAGTACTTC
CAWTDNNYEQYF
>few|TRBD1|TRBJ1-2|TRBV10-3
TGTGCCATCAGTGAAACACAGGGGGCGCGGGGCTACACCTTC
CAISETQGARGYTF
>.|.|TRBJ2-5|TRBV18
TGTGCCAGCTCACCGGGACTCGCCTCTTCCGAGACCCAGTACTTC
CASSPGLASSETQYF
>.|.|TRBJ1-2|TRBV4-2
TGTGCCAGCAGCCAAGAGAAAAGGATACCCTATGGCTACACCTTC
CASSQEKRIPYGYTF
>once|TRBD1|TRBJ2-1|TRBV25-1
TGTGCCAGCAGTGAAGCTCCGACAGGGGGCGTCTACAATGAGCAGTTCTTC
CASSEAPTGGVYNEQFF
>.|.|TRBJ1-5|TRBV7-4
TGTGCCAGCAGCTTGGCGGGACACCTCAATCAGCCCCAGCATTTT
CASSLAGHLNQPQHF